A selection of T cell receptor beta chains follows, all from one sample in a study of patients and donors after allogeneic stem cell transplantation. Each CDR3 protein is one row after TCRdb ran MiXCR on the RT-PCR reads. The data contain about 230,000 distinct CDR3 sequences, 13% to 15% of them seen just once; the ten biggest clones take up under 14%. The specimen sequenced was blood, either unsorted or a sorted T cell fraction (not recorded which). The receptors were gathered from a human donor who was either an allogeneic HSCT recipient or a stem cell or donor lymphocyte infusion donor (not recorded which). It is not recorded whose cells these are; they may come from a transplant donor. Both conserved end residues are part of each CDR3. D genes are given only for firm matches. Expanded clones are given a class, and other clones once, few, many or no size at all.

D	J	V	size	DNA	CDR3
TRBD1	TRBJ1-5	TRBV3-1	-	TGTGCCAGCAGCCAAGACAGGGGGCATCAGCCCCAGCATTTT	CASSQDRGHQPQHF
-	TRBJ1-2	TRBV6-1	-	TGTGCCAGCAGTGAAGAGATCGGAGCGAACTATGGCTACACCTTC	CASSEEIGANYGYTF
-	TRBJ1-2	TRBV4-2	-	TGTGCCAGCAGCCAAGTAGGGCAGAGTAACTATGGCTACACCTTC	CASSQVGQSNYGYTF
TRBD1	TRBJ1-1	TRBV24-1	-	TGTGCCACCAGGAAGGGACAGGCTTCCGAAGCTTTCTTT	CATRKGQASEAFF
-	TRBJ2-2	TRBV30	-	TGTGCCTGGAGTGTAGGTCTGGGGAACACCGGGGAGCTGTTTTTT	CAWSVGLGNTGELFF
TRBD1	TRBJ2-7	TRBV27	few	TGTGCCAGCAGCGGGGACAGGGGGCCACCCTACGAGCAGTACTTC	CASSGDRGPPYEQYF
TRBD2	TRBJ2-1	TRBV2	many	TGTGCCAGCAGTGATCCTGGCGGGAGGATCTATGAGCAGTTCTTC	CASSDPGGRIYEQFF
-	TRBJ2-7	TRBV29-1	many	TGCAGCGTTGGGGGGCGGGCAAGGTACGAGCAGTACTTC	CSVGGRARYEQYF
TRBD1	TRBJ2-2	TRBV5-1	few	TGCGCCAGCAGCCCGACAGGGGGGTTGTACACCGGGGAGCTGTTTTTT	CASSPTGGLYTGELFF
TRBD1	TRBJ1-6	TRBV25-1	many	TGTGCCAGCGGTCAACCCGGGACAGGGGGCAATTCACCCCTCCACTTT	CASGQPGTGGNSPLHF
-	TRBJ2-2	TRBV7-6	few	TGTGCCAGCAGCTTAGCGCCAATCACCGGGGAGCTGTTTTTT	CASSLAPITGELFF
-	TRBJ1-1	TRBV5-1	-	TGCGCCAGCAGCTTCAAAGTCGGAGGGACTGAAGCTTTCTTT	CASSFKVGGTEAFF
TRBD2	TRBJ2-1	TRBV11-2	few	TGTGCCAGCAGCTCTAGACCTACTAGCGGGGGGGCAGGTAATGAGCAGTTCTTC	CASSSRPTSGGAGNEQFF
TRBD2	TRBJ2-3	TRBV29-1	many	TGCAGCGCGATGGGGACTAGCGGGGGAGATACGCAGTATTTT	CSAMGTSGGDTQYF
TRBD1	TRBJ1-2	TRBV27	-	TGTGCCAGCAGCCCGAACTCAGGGGGCTTTGGCTACACCTTC	CASSPNSGGFGYTF
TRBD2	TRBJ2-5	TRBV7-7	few	TGTGCTAGCAGCTTACGAGCGGGGGGGGAGACCCAGTACTTC	CASSLRAGGETQYF
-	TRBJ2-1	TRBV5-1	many	TGCGCCAGCAACCATCCAGGGGGGGTCGAGCAGTTCTTC	CASNHPGGVEQFF
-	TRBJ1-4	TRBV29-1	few	TGCAGCGGACAGGTGGGAGAAAAACTGTTTTTT	CSGQVGEKLFF
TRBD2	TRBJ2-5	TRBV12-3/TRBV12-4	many	TGTGCCAGCAGTTTTAGGCGGGGGGGAGAGACCCAGTACTTC	CASSFRRGGETQYF
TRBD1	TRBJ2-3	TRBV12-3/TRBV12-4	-	TGTGCCAGCAGTTTGGGCAGGGGGCCTACAGATACGCAGTATTTT	CASSLGRGPTDTQYF
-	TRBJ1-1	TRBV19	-	TGTGCCAGTAGTTTCAGGGGCGAGGGCACTGAAGCTTTCTTT	CASSFRGEGTEAFF
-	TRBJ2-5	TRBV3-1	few	TGTGCCAGCAGTCAAAAAGGGACCGGAGGGTACCAAGAGACCCAGTACTTC	CASSQKGTGGYQETQYF
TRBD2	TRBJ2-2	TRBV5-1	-	TGCGCCAGCAGCCCCTTGGACGGTGCTAGCGGGGGTACCGGGGAGCTGTTTTTT	CASSPLDGASGGTGELFF
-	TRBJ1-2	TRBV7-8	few	TGTGCCAGCAGCTTAGACCGACCTCAGGGGTTGGAAGGCTACACCTTC	CASSLDRPQGLEGYTF
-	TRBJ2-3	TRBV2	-	TGTGCCAGCAGGACCCCCGGGACCTTAGCCACAGATACGCAGTATTTT	CASRTPGTLATDTQYF
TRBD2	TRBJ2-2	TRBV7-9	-	TGTGCCAGCAGCTTAGCGGGACTAGCGGGGACCGGGGAGCTGTTTTTT	CASSLAGLAGTGELFF
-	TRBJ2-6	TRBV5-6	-	TGTGCCAGCAGCGGGGGCGGCGGGTTATCTGGGGCCAACGTCCTGACTTTC	CASSGGGGLSGANVLTF
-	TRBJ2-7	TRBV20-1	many	TGCAGTGCCAAGGAGAGGGACGAGCAGTACTTC	CSAKERDEQYF
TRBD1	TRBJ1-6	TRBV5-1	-	TGCGCCAGCAGCTTGACGCCCGGACAGGGGAGGAATTCACCCCTCCACTTT	CASSLTPGQGRNSPLHF
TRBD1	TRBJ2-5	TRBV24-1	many	TGTGCCACCAGTAACAGGGGAAGGAAGACCCAGTACTTC	CATSNRGRKTQYF